These T cell receptor beta chains were read from a single sample in a study of T cell repertoires in cytomegalovirus infection. In TCRdb, the reads were re-called with MiXCR into one record per CDR3 protein. The sample has about 360,000 distinct CDR3 sequences, around 18% seen once. Sequencing was carried out using PBMCs. The receptors come from a human donor in good health (CMV status not recorded). Some clones in this sample may be carry-over from other donors' samples. The CDR3 runs from the conserved cysteine through the conserved F or W.

cdr3_aa cdr3_length j_call v_call
CAWRSPSRVYNEQFF 15 TRBJ2-1 TRBV30
CASTPTGANVLTF 13 TRBJ2-6 TRBV12-3/TRBV12-4
CASSRALYEQYF 12 TRBJ2-7 TRBV7-2
CATSSGGRVEQYF 13 TRBJ2-7 TRBV15
CASSLAWDEQFF 12 TRBJ2-1 TRBV7-8
CASSPGTGLSYGYTF 15 TRBJ1-2 TRBV7-6
CASSNGQGWTYEQYF 15 TRBJ2-7 TRBV3-1
CASSSGKATEAFF 13 TRBJ1-1 TRBV7-2
CASSAGQGEVGQPQHF 16 TRBJ1-5 TRBV27
CASSADRSTYNEQFF 15 TRBJ2-1 TRBV5-4
CASSGALDQFF 11 TRBJ2-1 TRBV11-3
CASSIGAGYEQYF 13 TRBJ2-7 TRBV19
CASSSLGGRTQYF 13 TRBJ2-3 TRBV7-2
CASSNRPGGGYTF 13 TRBJ1-2 TRBV3-1
CASSRRVPTSWLFF 14 TRBJ2-2 TRBV6-2/TRBV6-3
CASSPIEGFYGYTF 14 TRBJ1-2 TRBV28
CASNERLAYNEQFF 14 TRBJ2-1 TRBV6-2/TRBV6-3
CASSLVAGGRETQYF 15 TRBJ2-5 TRBV5-6
CASSETAVMNTEAFF 15 TRBJ1-1 TRBV2
CSAGNWAGEEQFF 13 TRBJ2-1 TRBV20-1
CASSLVDMETQYF 13 TRBJ2-5 TRBV7-6
CASSYPGASGDKREQFF 17 TRBJ2-1 TRBV6-2/TRBV6-3
CAGSPDRGTDTQYF 14 TRBJ2-3 TRBV7-2
CASSGSVENTGELFF 15 TRBJ2-2 TRBV6-1
CASSLSQMNTGELFF 15 TRBJ2-2 TRBV5-3
CASSLGTVTDTQYF 14 TRBJ2-3 TRBV27
CSVELAEETQYF 12 TRBJ2-5 TRBV29-1
CASSPLANQETQYF 14 TRBJ2-5 TRBV7-2
CASKPLGGQYNEQFF 15 TRBJ2-1 TRBV6-2/TRBV6-3